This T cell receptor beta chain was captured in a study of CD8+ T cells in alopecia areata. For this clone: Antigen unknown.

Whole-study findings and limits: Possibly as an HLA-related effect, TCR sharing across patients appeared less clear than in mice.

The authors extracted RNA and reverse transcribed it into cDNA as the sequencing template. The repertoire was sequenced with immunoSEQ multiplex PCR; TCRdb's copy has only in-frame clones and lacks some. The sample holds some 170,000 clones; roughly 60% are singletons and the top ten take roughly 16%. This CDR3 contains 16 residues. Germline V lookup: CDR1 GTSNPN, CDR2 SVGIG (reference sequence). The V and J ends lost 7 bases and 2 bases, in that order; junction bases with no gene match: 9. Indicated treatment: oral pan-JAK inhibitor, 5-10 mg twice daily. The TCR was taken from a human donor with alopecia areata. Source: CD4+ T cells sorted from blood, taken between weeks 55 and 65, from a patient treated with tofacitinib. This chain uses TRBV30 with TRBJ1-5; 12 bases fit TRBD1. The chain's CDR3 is CASTGTGGSGNQPQHF. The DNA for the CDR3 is TGTGCCTCAACAGGGACAGGGGGCTCGGGCAATCAGCCCCAGCATTTT.